These 21 T cell receptor beta chains were sequenced from one sample in a study of blood T cell repertoires in COVID-19. Sequenced by immunoSEQ multiplex PCR; TCRdb stores in-frame clones only, minus some. Found here are about 82,000 clones, more than 70% of them singletons; the top ten hold approximately 15%. Sequencing was performed on peripheral blood. The receptors shown here come from a woman aged 55-70 years with acute or convalescent COVID-19.

The chain carries TRBV7-2 and TRBJ2-1, with 9 bases identical to TRBD2. The ends lost 0 bases at V and 9 bases at J; junction bases unmatched: 9. This CDR3 is 16 amino acids long. Germline values: CDR1 SGHTA, CDR2 FQGNSA. CDR3 sequence (DNA): TGTGCCAGCAGCTTAGCCCCGAGCGGGGGGAACTTTGAGCAGTTCTTC. Residues: CASSLAPSGGNFEQFF.

The J gene is TRBJ2-1, the V gene TRBV18, with 7 bases fitting TRBD2. The germline gives CDR1 KGHSH, CDR2 LQKENI. The CDR3 consists of 13 residues. The junction had 9 bases not matched to a gene; V was cut back by 1 base and J by 15 bases. CDR3 amino acids: CASSPLTRGRRFF. CDR3 bases: TGTGCCAGCTCACCACTAACGCGGGGGAGGCGGTTCTTC. Combining the CDR3 with reference TRBV18 and TRBJ2-1 gives the whole variable domain NAGVMQNPRHLVRRRGQEARLRCSPMKGHSHVYWYRQLPEEGLKFMVYLQKENIIDESGMPKERFSAEFPKEGPSILRIQQVVRGDSAAYFCASSPLTRGRRFFGPGTRLTVL.

The sample holds one count of this clone. J is TRBJ2-2 and V is TRBV5-1, with TRBD1 as a possible D gene (5 bases). This CDR3 is built from 14 residues. Per the germline V gene, CDR1 is SGHRS and CDR2 is YFSETQ. V was cut by 4 bases and J by 0 bases, with 7 bases left in between. The CDR3 nucleotides read TGCGCCAGCAGCATGGACACGAACACCGGGGAGCTGTTTTTT. Its protein product is CASSMDTNTGELFF.

This chain joins TRBV27 and TRBJ1-1; 10 nucleotides line up with TRBD1. Germline assignment: CDR1 MNHEY and CDR2 SMNVEV (reference sequence). CDR3 length: 14 residues. The junction had 3 bases not matched to a gene; V was cut back by 3 bases and J by 5 bases. In DNA form, the CDR3 reads TGTGCCAGCAGTTTGACAGGGGGCGGAACTGAAGCTTTCTTT. It is translated as CASSLTGGGTEAFF.

The CDR3 sequence: CASSLEVQPYGYTF. The CDR3 bases are TGCGCCAGCAGCTTGGAGGTACAGCCCTATGGCTACACCTTC. The genes are TRBV5-1 and TRBJ1-2, with unresolved D. V lost 0 bases and J lost 4, with 10 bases in between. CDR1 and CDR2 from the germline V gene are SGHRS and YFSETQ. The CDR3 contains 14 residues.

As DNA, the CDR3 is TGCAGCGTTGGTCTGGGAACTAGCGGAGCGACCCAGTACTTC. Translating gives CSVGLGTSGATQYF. The V call is TRBV29-1, the J call TRBJ2-5, with 8 nucleotides matching TRBD2. This CDR3 comprises 14 residues. Germline V lookup: CDR1 SQVTM, CDR2 ANQGSEA. The trim removed 4 bases at V and 7 bases at J, leaving 11 bases unmatched.

The rearrangement joins TRBV5-6 to TRBJ2-7; D gene unclear. The V and J ends lost 2 bases and 5 bases respectively, with 17 bases between them. The CDR3 runs to 15 residues. The germline gives CDR1 SGHDT, CDR2 YYEEEE. CDR3 DNA: TGTGCCAGCAGCTTTATGACTTCAAGGCCCCACGAGCAGTACTTC. Protein: CASSFMTSRPHEQYF.

V is TRBV28 and J is TRBJ1-2, with a tentative D call TRBD1 (6 bases). Germline V gene sequence: CDR1 MDHEN, CDR2 SYDVKM. The CDR3 loop spans 14 amino acids. V dropped 3 bases and J dropped 2 bases, with 10 bases sitting between them. In DNA form, the CDR3 reads TGTGCCAGCAGTTTCGTCCAGGGGAACTATGGCTACACCTTC. This translates into CASSFVQGNYGYTF.

This clone was detected only a few times. The V call is TRBV5-4, the J call TRBJ2-3; TRBD2 matches 12 bases. Per germline, CDR1 SGHNT and CDR2 YYREEE (reference sequence). This CDR3 has 17 residues. With V trimmed by 4 bases and J by 2 bases, 8 bases remained unmatched. The CDR3 sequence is CASSTSTSGRNTDTQYF. CDR3 nucleotides: TGTGCCAGCAGCACATCAACTAGCGGGAGGAACACAGATACGCAGTATTTT.

The chain employs TRBV6-5 and TRBJ2-4; 7 bases map to TRBD2. V shed 11 bases, J shed 0 bases, and the junction held 4 bases outside the gene matches. The CDR3 has 13 amino acids. In germline, CDR1 is MNHEY, CDR2 SVGAGI. This CDR3 reads CAAGRAAKNIQYF. Written as DNA, the CDR3 is TGTGCCGCGGGGAGGGCAGCCAAAAACATTCAGTACTTC.

The table lists this clone with a few counts. The J gene is TRBJ1-5, the V gene TRBV18; D call uncertain. The CDR3 runs to 14 residues. V was trimmed by 2 bases and J by 3 bases, leaving 8 bases between them. Germline V gives CDR1 KGHSH, CDR2 LQKENI. Written as DNA, the CDR3 is TGTGCCAGCTCACCATGGGGAGACAATCAGCCCCAGCATTTT. Translation: CASSPWGDNQPQHF.

This clone was found once. J is TRBJ2-7 and V is TRBV5-1, with 7 bases matching TRBD1. The CDR3 has 15 residues. Germline CDR1 is SGHRS and CDR2 is YFSETQ. V dropped 4 bases and J dropped 4; count of bases not matched to a gene: 11. The CDR3 coding sequence is TGCGCCAGCAGCCTGGCCCCGACAGGGAAATACGAGCAGTACTTC. Its translation is CASSLAPTGKYEQYF.

This clone was recorded a few times. Here the CDR3 DNA reads TGTGCCAGCAGTCGACCCAAGGGGCCTGAGCAGTTCTTC. It codes for CASSRPKGPEQFF. The V call is TRBV6-5, the J call TRBJ2-1, with D maybe TRBD1 (5 bases). The germline V gene has CDR1 MNHEY and CDR2 SVGAGI. V lost 5 bases to trimming and J lost 9 bases, with 14 bases between them. This CDR3 region has 13 residues.

The chain links TRBV7-8 to TRBJ2-1, with 8 bases that match TRBD2. Trimming took 6 bases from V and 2 from J; bases not matched to a gene: 9. The CDR3 is 16 residues long. Germline V gene sequence: CDR1 SGHVS, CDR2 FQNEAQ. The CDR3 region has the DNA TGTGCCAGCAGACCGGCACATAGCGGGACCTACAATGAGCAGTTCTTC. As protein: CASRPAHSGTYNEQFF.

V usage is TRBV24-1 and J usage is TRBJ2-1; D gene unclear. CDR1 is KGHDR, CDR2 SFDVKD, per germline. This CDR3 has 15 residues. Trimming removed 4 bases from V and 8 bases from J, with 17 bases in between. This CDR3 is CATSDPHRVSDEQFF. CDR3 in DNA: TGTGCCACCAGTGACCCCCATAGAGTGAGCGATGAGCAGTTCTTC.

The rearrangement joins TRBV5-6 to TRBJ2-2; 8 nucleotides line up with TRBD1. This CDR3 has 15 amino acids. Looked up from germline, CDR1 is SGHDT and CDR2 is YYEEEE. The trim removed 2 bases at V and 2 bases at J, leaving 2 bases unmatched. Written as DNA, the CDR3 is TGTGCCAGCAGCTTTGACAGGGGAAACACCGGGGAGCTGTTTTTT. It translates to CASSFDRGNTGELFF.

This clone was seen once. The V call is TRBV24-1, the J call TRBJ1-5, with D tentatively TRBD1 (5 bases). The V end lost 3 bases, the J end lost 1 base, and 15 bases lay between the germline ends. The CDR3 has 17 amino acids. Looked up from germline, CDR1 is KGHDR and CDR2 is SFDVKD. CDR3: CATSDRAGQGSNQPQHF. The DNA of the CDR3 is TGTGCCACCAGTGATCGGGCAGGGCAAGGAAGCAATCAGCCCCAGCATTTT.

This clone was recorded a few times. This chain joins TRBV5-5 and TRBJ1-2, with D hard to call. Trimming took 5 bases from V and 2 from J, leaving 13 bases between them. This CDR3 is 14 amino acids long. The germline gives CDR1 SGHKS, CDR2 YYEKEE (reference sequence). The CDR3 bases are TGTGCCAGCAGGGCGGAGTTCCAGAACTATGGCTACACCTTC. Its translation: CASRAEFQNYGYTF.

V usage is TRBV20-1 and J usage is TRBJ2-7; TRBD1 is a possible D gene (6 bases). V was cut by 5 bases and J by 9 bases, with 14 bases left in between. Germline CDR1 and CDR2: DFQATT and SNEGSKA (reference sequence). The CDR3 contains 11 residues. The CDR3 bases are TGCAGTGCTGAGGGGGATTTAAGGCAGTACTTC. This gives the protein CSAEGDLRQYF.

The chain uses TRBV2 and TRBJ2-5, with TRBD1 as a possible D gene (6 bases). The ends were cut back, 6 bases at V and 1 base at J, with 12 bases in the middle. Germline V gene sequence: CDR1 SNHLY, CDR2 FYNNEI. The CDR3 length is 14 residues. Here the CDR3 DNA reads TGTGCCAGCAGAACCAGGGACACCCAAGAGACCCAGTACTTC. This translates into CASRTRDTQETQYF.

CDR3: CASRLLGQGAAGANVLTF. CDR3 sequence (DNA): TGTGCCAGCAGACTACTGGGACAGGGGGCGGCTGGGGCCAACGTCCTGACTTTC. The chain combines TRBV27 with TRBJ2-6, with 12 positions matching TRBD1. CDR1 and CDR2 (germline): MNHEY, SMNVEV (reference sequence). V shed 6 bases, J shed 2 bases, and the junction held 8 bases outside the gene matches. The length of the CDR3 is 18 residues.